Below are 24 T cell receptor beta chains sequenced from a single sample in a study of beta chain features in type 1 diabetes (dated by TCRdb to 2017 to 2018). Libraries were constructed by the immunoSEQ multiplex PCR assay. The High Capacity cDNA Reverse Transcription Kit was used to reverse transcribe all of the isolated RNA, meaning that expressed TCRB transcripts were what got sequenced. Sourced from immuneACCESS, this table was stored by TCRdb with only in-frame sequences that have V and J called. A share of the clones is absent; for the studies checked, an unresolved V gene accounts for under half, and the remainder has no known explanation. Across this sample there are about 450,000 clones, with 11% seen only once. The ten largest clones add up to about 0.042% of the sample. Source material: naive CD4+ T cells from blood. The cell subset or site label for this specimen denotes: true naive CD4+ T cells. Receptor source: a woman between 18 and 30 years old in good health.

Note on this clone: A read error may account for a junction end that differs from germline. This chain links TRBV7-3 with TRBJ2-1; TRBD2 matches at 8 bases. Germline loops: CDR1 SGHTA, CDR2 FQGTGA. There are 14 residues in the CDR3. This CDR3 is CASSLQASGSKRVF. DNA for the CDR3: TGTGCCAGCAGCTTACAGGCTAGCGGGTCTAAACGGGTCTTC. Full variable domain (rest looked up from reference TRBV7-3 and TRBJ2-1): GAGVSQTPSNKVTEKGKYVELRCDPISGHTALYWYRQSLGQGPEFLIYFQGTGAADDSGLPNDRFFAVRPEGSVSTLKIQRTERGDSAVYLCASSLQASGSKRVFGPGTRLTVL.

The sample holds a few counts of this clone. CDR3 amino acids: CASSPVTELIYGYTF. Here the CDR3 DNA reads TGTGCCAGCTCACCAGTGACAGAATTAATCTATGGCTACACCTTC. The chain has TRBV18 and TRBJ1-2, with a possible D match to TRBD1 (5 bases). The V end was cut by 2 bases, the J end by 4 bases, with 14 bases between. Germline CDR1 reads KGHSH; CDR2 reads LQKENI. The CDR3 totals 15 residues. The full variable domain, rest sourced from reference TRBV18 and TRBJ1-2, is NAGVMQNPRHLVRRRGQEARLRCSPMKGHSHVYWYRQLPEEGLKFMVYLQKENIIDESGMPKERFSAEFPKEGPSILRIQQVVRGDSAAYFCASSPVTELIYGYTFGSGTRLTVV.

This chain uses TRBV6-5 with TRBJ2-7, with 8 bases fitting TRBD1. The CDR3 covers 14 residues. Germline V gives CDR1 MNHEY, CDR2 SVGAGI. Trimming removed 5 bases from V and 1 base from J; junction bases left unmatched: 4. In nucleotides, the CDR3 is TGTGCCAGCAGTATCACAGGGGGGTCCTACGAGCAGTACTTC. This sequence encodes CASSITGGSYEQYF.

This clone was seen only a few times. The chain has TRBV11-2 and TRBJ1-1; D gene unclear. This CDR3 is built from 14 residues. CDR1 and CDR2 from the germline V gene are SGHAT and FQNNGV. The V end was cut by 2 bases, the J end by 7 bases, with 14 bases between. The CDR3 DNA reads TGTGCCAGCAGCTTAAGACCTGGCGGCCTTGAAGCTTTCTTT. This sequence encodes CASSLRPGGLEAFF.

CDR3 DNA sequence: TGCGCCAGCAGCCAAGACGAGGGCGGGAAGACCCAGTACTTC. Its translation: CASSQDEGGKTQYF. The J gene is TRBJ2-5, the V gene TRBV4-3, with D possibly TRBD2 on 6 matching bases. Germline V gene sequence: CDR1 LGHNA, CDR2 YSLEER. This CDR3 is built from 14 residues. V was clipped by 0 bases and J by 6 bases, with 11 bases between them.

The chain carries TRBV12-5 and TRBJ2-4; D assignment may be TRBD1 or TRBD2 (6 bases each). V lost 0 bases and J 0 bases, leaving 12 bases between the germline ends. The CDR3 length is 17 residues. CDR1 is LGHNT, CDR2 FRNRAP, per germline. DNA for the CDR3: TGTGCTAGTGGTTTGGTACTGGGGGGCCAAGCCAAAAACATTCAGTACTTC. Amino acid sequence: CASGLVLGGQAKNIQYF.

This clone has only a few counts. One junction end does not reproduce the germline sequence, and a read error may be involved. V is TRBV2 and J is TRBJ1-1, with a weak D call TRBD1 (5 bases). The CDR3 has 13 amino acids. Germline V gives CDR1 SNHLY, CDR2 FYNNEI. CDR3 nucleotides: TGTACCAGCGCCAGGGAAAGCAACGCTGAAGCTTTCTTT. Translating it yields CTSARESNAEAFF.

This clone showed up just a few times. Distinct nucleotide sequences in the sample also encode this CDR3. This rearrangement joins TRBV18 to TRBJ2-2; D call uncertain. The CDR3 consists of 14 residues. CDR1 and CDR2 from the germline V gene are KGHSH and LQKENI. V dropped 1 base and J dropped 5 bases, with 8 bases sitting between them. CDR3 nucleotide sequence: TGTGCCAGCTCACCACAGGGCGGAACCGGGGAGCTGTTTTTT. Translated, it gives CASSPQGGTGELFF.

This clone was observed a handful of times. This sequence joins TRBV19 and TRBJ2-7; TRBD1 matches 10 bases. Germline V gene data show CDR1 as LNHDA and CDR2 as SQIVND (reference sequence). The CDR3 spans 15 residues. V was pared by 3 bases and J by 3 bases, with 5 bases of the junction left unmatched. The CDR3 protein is CASSIPGQGLYEQYF. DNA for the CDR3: TGTGCCAGTAGTATCCCGGGACAGGGGCTCTACGAGCAGTACTTC. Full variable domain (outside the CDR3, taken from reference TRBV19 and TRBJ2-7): DGGITQSPKYLFRKEGQNVTLSCEQNLNHDAMYWYRQDPGQGLRLIYYSQIVNDFQKGDIAEGYSVSREKKESFPLTVTSAQKNPTAFYLCASSIPGQGLYEQYFGPGTRLTVT.

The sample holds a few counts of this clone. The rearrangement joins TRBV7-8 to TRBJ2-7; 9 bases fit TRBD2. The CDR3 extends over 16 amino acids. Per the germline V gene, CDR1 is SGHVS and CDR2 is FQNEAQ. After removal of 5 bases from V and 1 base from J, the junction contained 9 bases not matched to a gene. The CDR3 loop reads CASSHKRGEVSYEQYV. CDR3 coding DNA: TGTGCCAGCAGCCATAAGCGGGGGGAGGTGTCCTACGAGCAGTACGTC.

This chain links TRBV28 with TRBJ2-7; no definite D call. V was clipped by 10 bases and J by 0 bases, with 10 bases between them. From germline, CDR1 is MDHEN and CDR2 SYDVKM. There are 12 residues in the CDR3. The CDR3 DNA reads TGTGCCACCTCCCCTAGCTCCTACGAGCAGTACGTC. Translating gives CATSPSSYEQYV.

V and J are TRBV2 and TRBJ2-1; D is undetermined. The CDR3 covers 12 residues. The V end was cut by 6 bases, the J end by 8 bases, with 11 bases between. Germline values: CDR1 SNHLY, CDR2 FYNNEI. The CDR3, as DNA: TGTGCCAGCAGAGGAGAGAGCGATGAGCAGTTCTTC. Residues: CASRGESDEQFF.

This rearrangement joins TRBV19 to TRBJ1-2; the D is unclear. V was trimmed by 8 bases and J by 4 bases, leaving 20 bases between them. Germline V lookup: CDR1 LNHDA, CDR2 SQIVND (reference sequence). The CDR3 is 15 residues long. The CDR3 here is CASGSRGWSPYGYTF. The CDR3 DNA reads TGTGCCAGTGGATCACGGGGTTGGTCACCCTATGGCTACACCTTC. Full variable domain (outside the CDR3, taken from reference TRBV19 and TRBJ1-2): DGGITQSPKYLFRKEGQNVTLSCEQNLNHDAMYWYRQDPGQGLRLIYYSQIVNDFQKGDIAEGYSVSREKKESFPLTVTSAQKNPTAFYLCASGSRGWSPYGYTFGSGTRLTVV.

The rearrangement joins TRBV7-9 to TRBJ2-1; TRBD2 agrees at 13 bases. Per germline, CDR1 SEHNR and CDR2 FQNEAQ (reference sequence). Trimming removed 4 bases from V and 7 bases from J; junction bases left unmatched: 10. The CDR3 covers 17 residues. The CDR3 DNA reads TGTGCCAGCAGCTCGCTACCTAGGACTAGCGGGGGAAATGAGCAGTTCTTC. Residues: CASSSLPRTSGGNEQFF.

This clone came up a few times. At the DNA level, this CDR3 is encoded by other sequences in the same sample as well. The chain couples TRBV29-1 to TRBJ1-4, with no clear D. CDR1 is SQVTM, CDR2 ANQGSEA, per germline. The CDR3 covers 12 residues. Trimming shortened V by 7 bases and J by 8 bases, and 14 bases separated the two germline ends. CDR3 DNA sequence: TGCAGCGCCCGTGGGAGAAACGAAAAACTGTTTTTT. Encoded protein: CSARGRNEKLFF.

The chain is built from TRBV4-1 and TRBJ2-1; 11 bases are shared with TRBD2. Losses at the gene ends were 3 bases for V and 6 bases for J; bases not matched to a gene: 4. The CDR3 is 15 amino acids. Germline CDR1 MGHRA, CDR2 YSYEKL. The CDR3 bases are TGCGCCAGCAGCCATCTAGCGGGAGGTAGCAATGAGCAGTTCTTC. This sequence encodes CASSHLAGGSNEQFF.

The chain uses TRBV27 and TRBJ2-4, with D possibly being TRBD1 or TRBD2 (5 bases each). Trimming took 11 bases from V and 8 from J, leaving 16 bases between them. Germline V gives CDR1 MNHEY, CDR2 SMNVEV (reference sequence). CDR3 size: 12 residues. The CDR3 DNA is TGTGCCTCGCAGAGGGGTCCGGACATTCAGTACTTC. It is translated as CASQRGPDIQYF.

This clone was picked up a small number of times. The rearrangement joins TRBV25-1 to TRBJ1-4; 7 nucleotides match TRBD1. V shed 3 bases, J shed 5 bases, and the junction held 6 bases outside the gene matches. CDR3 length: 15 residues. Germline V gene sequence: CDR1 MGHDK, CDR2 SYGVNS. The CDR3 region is CASSDAGQPNEKLFF. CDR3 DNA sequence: TGTGCCAGCAGTGACGCGGGACAGCCCAATGAAAAACTGTTTTTT. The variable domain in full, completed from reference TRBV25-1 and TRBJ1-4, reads EADIYQTPRYLVIGTGKKITLECSQTMGHDKMYWYQQDPGMELHLIHYSYGVNSTEKGDLSSESTVSRIRTEHFPLTLESARPSHTSQYLCASSDAGQPNEKLFFGSGTQLSVL.

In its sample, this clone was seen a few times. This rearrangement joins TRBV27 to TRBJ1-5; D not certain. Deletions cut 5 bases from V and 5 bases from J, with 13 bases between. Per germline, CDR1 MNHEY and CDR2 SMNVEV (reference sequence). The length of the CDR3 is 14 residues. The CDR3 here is CASSPGRSDQPQHF. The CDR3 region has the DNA TGTGCCAGCAGTCCCGGTCGAAGTGATCAGCCCCAGCATTTT.

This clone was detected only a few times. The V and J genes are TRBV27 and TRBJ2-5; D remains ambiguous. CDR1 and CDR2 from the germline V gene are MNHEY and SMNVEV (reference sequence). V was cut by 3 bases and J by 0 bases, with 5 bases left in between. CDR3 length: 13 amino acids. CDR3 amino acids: CASSLYNQETQYF. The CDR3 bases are TGTGCCAGCAGTTTGTACAACCAAGAGACCCAGTACTTC.

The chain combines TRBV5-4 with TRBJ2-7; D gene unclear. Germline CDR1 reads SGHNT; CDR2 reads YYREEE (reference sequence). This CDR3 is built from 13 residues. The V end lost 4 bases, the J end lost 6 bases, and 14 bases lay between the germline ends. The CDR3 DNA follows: TGTGCCAGCAGCCCATCACCACCCGCCGAGCAGTACTTC. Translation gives CASSPSPPAEQYF. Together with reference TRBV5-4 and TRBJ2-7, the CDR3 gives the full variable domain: ETGVTQSPTHLIKTRGQQVTLRCSSQSGHNTVSWYQQALGQGPQFIFQYYREEENGRGNFPPRFSGLQFPNYSSELNVNALELDDSALYLCASSPSPPAEQYFGPGTRLTVT.

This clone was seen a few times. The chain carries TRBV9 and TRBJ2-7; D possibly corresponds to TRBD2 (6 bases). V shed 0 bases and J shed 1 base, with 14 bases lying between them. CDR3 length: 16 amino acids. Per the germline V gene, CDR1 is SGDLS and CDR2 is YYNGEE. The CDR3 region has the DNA TGTGCCAGCAGCGTAGGGGAGACTAGTAGGTCCTACGAGCAGTACTTC. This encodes CASSVGETSRSYEQYF.

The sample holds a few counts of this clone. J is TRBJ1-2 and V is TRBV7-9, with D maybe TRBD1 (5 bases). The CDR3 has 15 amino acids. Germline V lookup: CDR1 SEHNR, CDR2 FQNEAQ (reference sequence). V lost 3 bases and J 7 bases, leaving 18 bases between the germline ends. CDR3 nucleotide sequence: TGTGCCAGCAGCTTCTTACAAATTCAGGGCCCTGGCTACACCTTC. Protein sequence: CASSFLQIQGPGYTF.

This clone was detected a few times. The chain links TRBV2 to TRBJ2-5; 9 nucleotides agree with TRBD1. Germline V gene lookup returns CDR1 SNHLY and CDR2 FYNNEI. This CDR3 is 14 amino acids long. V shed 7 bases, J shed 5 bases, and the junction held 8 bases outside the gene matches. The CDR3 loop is CASTTGTGMETQYF. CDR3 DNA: TGTGCCAGCACGACCGGGACAGGGATGGAGACCCAGTACTTC.